The T cell receptor (beta chain) under discussion was sequenced for a study of blood T cell repertoires in COVID-19 (dated by TCRdb to 2018 to 2021). Broadly, across the study: Samples from collaborators originated in the United States, Italy and Spain and spanned both the acute and convalescent phases of COVID-19. The repertoires were released in a freely available public database meant as a resource for research on the immune response to SARS-CoV-2. The prospective study material was composed of cDNA or gDNA derived from T cells, B-cell-depleted T cells, or PBMCs. Subjects who had been exposed to COVID-19, were actively infected with it, or had recovered from it provided the deeply sampled blood TCRbeta repertoires that made up the dataset. Nearly every sample came with metadata listing a de-identified subject ID, COVID-19 status, age in years and sex. HLA class I and class II types, where available, came from metadata supplied by the sample provider rather than from assay-based typing. The samples were drawn from two sources: the first 160 participants of the ongoing ImmuneRACE study, and 1,200 or so subjects contributed by 6 global collaborators.

Collaborating institutions collected whole blood in K2EDTA tubes following their own protocols. For TCRbeta analysis, collaborators shipped samples in one of three forms: frozen whole blood, isolated PBMCs, or DNA extracted from either of those sample types. TCRbeta CDR3 regions were amplified from genomic DNA by means of the immunoSEQ Assay, a bias-controlled multiplex PCR. In the paper's pipeline: The number of nucleated cells in each sample was estimated by amplification of reference gene primers within the assay. To quantify the absolute abundance of each unique TCRbeta CDR3 rearrangement, sequence reads were collapsed and filtered. For each sample, productive Simpson clonality was calculated as the square root of Simpson's diversity index across productive rearrangements. TCRdb provides this immuneACCESS table in a form limited to in-frame rearrangements. Some clones are lacking; in checked studies, under half of them reflect an unresolved V gene, and why the rest are absent is not known. V, J and clone size derive from that table, while D and trimming were established from the DNA sequence. Across this sample there are approximately 35,000 clones, with just over 85% seen only once. Around 5.2% of the sample belongs to the ten largest clones.

With regard to this clone: Its antigen is currently not known. Base qualities are not provided; no much larger clone lies one nucleotide away.

Study-level results and caveats: Clinical and demographic metadata were provided uncurated, with the amount varying by source and participant.

The clonotype was recovered from a woman in her sixties or seventies with active COVID-19. The sequencing input was peripheral blood.

CDR3 region: CASTKTSGANTGELFF. The sequence in DNA is TGTGCCAGCACCAAGACCAGCGGGGCGAACACCGGGGAGCTGTTTTTT. This chain joins TRBV7-9 to TRBJ2-2; 7 middle bases align to TRBD2. The CDR3 goes from the cysteine to the phenylalanine over 16 residues. The only DNA kept is the CDR3, 48 bases in frame from the first base. V is trimmed back by 7 bases and J by 0 bases, and the junction contains 8 bases that no gene match accounts for. The germline V gene (reference sequence) sets CDR1 to SEHNR and CDR2 to FQNEAQ. Extended through the reference TRBV7-9 and TRBJ2-2 proteins, this CDR3 yields the full variable domain: DTGVSQNPRHKITKRGQNVTFRCDPISEHNRLYWYRQTLGQGPEFLTYFQNEAQLEKSRLLSDRFSAERPKGSFSTLEIQRTEQGDSAMYLCASTKTSGANTGELFFGEGSRLTVL.